A single sample gave rise to the 15 T cell receptor beta chains below, sequenced in a study of preoperative IRX-2 immunotherapy in early breast cancer. TCRdb's table, derived via immunoSEQ multiplex PCR, lists solely in-frame clones and lacks some. The data show 25,000 to 30,000 clones, around 91% seen once. Treatment specified: preoperative locoregional IRX-2 cytokine immunotherapy. This sample was taken from a patient treated with IRX-2 immunotherapy. The receptor source for this set is a human donor with breast cancer.

The rearrangement links TRBV7-9 to TRBJ1-3; no clear D. The V gene lost 0 bases and the J gene lost 2 bases, with 5 bases spanning the gap. The CDR3 sequence is 14 residues long. CDR1 is SEHNR, CDR2 FQNEAQ, per germline (reference sequence). The CDR3 reads CASSLAVPGNTIYF. DNA for the CDR3: TGTGCCAGCAGCTTAGCGGTGCCTGGAAACACCATATATTTT.

V gene TRBV30 combines with J gene TRBJ2-3; D possibly corresponds to TRBD2 (6 bases). The V end was cut by 0 bases, the J end by 6 bases, with 10 bases between. The CDR3 sequence is 13 residues long. The germline V gene encodes CDR1 GTSNPN and CDR2 SVGIG (reference sequence). The CDR3: CAWSVSLADTQYF. CDR3 DNA: TGTGCCTGGAGTGTATCTCTAGCGGATACGCAGTATTTT.

The rearrangement links TRBV28 to TRBJ1-1, with TRBD1 identical over 7 bases. Germline-derived CDR1 and CDR2 are MDHEN and SYDVKM. This CDR3 is built from 14 residues. V lost 2 bases and J lost 9; bases outside the gene matches: 9. CDR3 amino acids: CASSLPGQQDKAFF. CDR3 nucleotides: TGTGCCAGCAGTTTACCGGGACAGCAAGACAAAGCTTTCTTT.

This chain links TRBV27 with TRBJ2-1, with unresolved D. This CDR3 is built from 17 residues. With 1 base removed from V and 2 bases from J, the gap between germline ends came to 15 bases. Germline values: CDR1 MNHEY, CDR2 SMNVEV (reference sequence). This chain's CDR3 is CASSLYLGESPYNEQFF. The CDR3 bases are TGTGCCAGCAGTTTATACCTTGGGGAATCCCCCTACAATGAGCAGTTCTTC.

The chain is built from TRBV6-5 and TRBJ2-1, with 12 bases matching TRBD2. CDR1 and CDR2 (germline): MNHEY, SVGAGI. The CDR3 length is 15 residues. V shed 4 bases and J 6 bases; nucleotides not matched to a gene: 4. CDR3 DNA sequence: TGTGCCAGCAGTTTGGCTAGCGGGAGGGCCAATGAGCAGTTCTTC. Protein sequence: CASSLASGRANEQFF.

The chain is built from TRBV28 and TRBJ2-5; D may be TRBD2 (5 bases). Between the trimmed V and J ends, which lost 6 bases and 2 bases, there was a span of 19 bases. CDR3 length: 16 amino acids. CDR1 MDHEN and CDR2 SYDVKM come from the germline V gene. The CDR3: CASRSYTPGSQETQYF. Here the CDR3 DNA reads TGTGCCAGCAGATCCTACACCCCGGGGTCTCAAGAGACCCAGTACTTC.

The gene calls are TRBV18 and TRBJ2-5; D unclear. Trimming took 3 bases from V and 2 from J, leaving 13 bases between them. This CDR3 has 15 amino acids. The V gene's germline CDR1 is KGHSH and CDR2 LQKENI. Here the CDR3 DNA reads TGTGCCAGCTCACCGAACTTAGCCCCACAAGAGACCCAGTACTTC. It codes for CASSPNLAPQETQYF.

This chain joins TRBV11-2 and TRBJ2-5, with D hard to call. The CDR3 is 12 amino acids. Germline V CDR1 and CDR2: SGHAT, FQNNGV. V was trimmed by 1 base and J by 5 bases, leaving 5 bases between them. CDR3 residues: CASSLAQETQYF. The CDR3 bases are TGTGCCAGCAGCTTAGCCCAGGAGACCCAGTACTTC.

V and J are TRBV5-6 and TRBJ2-1; D perhaps matches TRBD2 (5 bases). The V and J ends lost 9 bases and 4 bases respectively, with 17 bases between them. Germline CDR1 is SGHDT and CDR2 is YYEEEE. CDR3 length equals 14 residues. The CDR3 region is CATHYLRAYNEQFF. The CDR3 nucleotides are TGTGCCACCCATTACTTGAGGGCTTACAATGAGCAGTTCTTC. Together with reference TRBV5-6 and TRBJ2-1, the CDR3 gives the full variable domain: DAGVTQSPTHLIKTRGQQVTLRCSPKSGHDTVSWYQQALGQGPQFIFQYYEEEERQRGNFPDRFSGHQFPNYSSELNVNALLLGDSALYLCATHYLRAYNEQFFGPGTRLTVL.

The gene calls are TRBV5-1 and TRBJ1-1, with D possibly TRBD1 on 5 matching bases. The CDR3 length is 12 residues. In germline, CDR1 is SGHRS, CDR2 YFSETQ. Trimming took 4 bases from V and 11 from J, leaving 15 bases between them. The DNA of the CDR3 is TGCGCCAGCAGCAGGGAAGGGGATAGTGCTTTCTTT. This sequence encodes CASSREGDSAFF.

The V gene is TRBV4-3, the J gene TRBJ1-1; TRBD1 matches at 7 bases. The germline V gene encodes CDR1 LGHNA and CDR2 YSLEER. The CDR3 is 13 residues long. V lost 4 bases to trimming and J lost 5 bases; unmatched junction nucleotides: 4. This chain's CDR3 is CASSPDRRTEAFF. CDR3 DNA sequence: TGCGCCAGCAGCCCGGACAGGAGGACTGAAGCTTTCTTT.

The genes are TRBV7-9 and TRBJ2-7; D is tentatively TRBD1 or TRBD2 (5 bases each). The germline V gene encodes CDR1 SEHNR and CDR2 FQNEAQ (reference sequence). The V and J ends lost 2 bases and 2 bases respectively, with 10 bases between them. CDR3 size: 14 residues. The CDR3 sequence is CASSLLLGAYEQYF. Here the CDR3 DNA reads TGTGCCAGCAGCTTATTGCTGGGGGCCTACGAGCAGTACTTC.

The gene calls are TRBV6-6 and TRBJ1-5; tentative D call: TRBD1 (6 bases). The ends were cut back, 0 bases at V and 6 bases at J, with 12 bases in the middle. There are 15 residues in the CDR3. The germline gives CDR1 MNHNY, CDR2 SVGAGI (reference sequence). DNA for the CDR3: TGTGCCAGCAGTTACTCCCCAGGGGTGGGTCAGCCCCAGCATTTT. This codes for CASSYSPGVGQPQHF.

The gene calls are TRBV28 and TRBJ2-1; 12 bases are shared with TRBD2. Trimming at V came to 5 bases and at J to 6 bases, leaving 2 bases not matched to a gene. The CDR3 has 14 residues. Germline V gene sequence: CDR1 MDHEN, CDR2 SYDVKM. The CDR3 DNA is TGTGCCAGCAGTATACTAGCGGGAGGCAATGAGCAGTTCTTC. Its protein is CASSILAGGNEQFF. Full variable domain (outside the CDR3, taken from reference TRBV28 and TRBJ2-1): DVKVTQSSRYLVKRTGEKVFLECVQDMDHENMFWYRQDPGLGLRLIYFSYDVKMKEKGDIPEGYSVSREKKERFSLILESASTNQTSMYLCASSILAGGNEQFFGPGTRLTVL.

This sequence joins TRBV2 and TRBJ2-3; 8 bases align to TRBD2. CDR3 length: 15 amino acids. The trim removed 6 bases at V and 1 base at J, leaving 6 bases unmatched. From germline, CDR1 is SNHLY and CDR2 FYNNEI. The CDR3 loop reads CASRLLTSGTDTQYF. CDR3 coding DNA: TGTGCCAGCAGACTACTGACTAGCGGCACAGATACGCAGTATTTT.